This TCR beta chain was identified in a study of identical twins. The study, taken as a whole, reports: The conclusions drew on cross-sectional statistical analysis instead of tracking the same donors. Twin-shared out-of-frame alpha sequences were enriched for low generation probability. It was out-of-frame TCR alpha sharing in monozygotic twins that models underestimated.

Unique molecular identifiers were present on the cDNA, and a universal primer site came from template switching. One entry per CDR3 protein results from TCRdb running MiXCR on the 5' RACE reads. The table has some 1,600,000 distinct CDR3 sequences, 25% to 35% seen once. The ends were cut back, 5 bases at V and 3 bases at J, with 11 bases in the middle. Germline loops: CDR1 WNHNN, CDR2 SYGVQD (reference sequence). The length of the CDR3 is 13 residues. On this clonotype itself: Its target is unknown.

This TCR came from a newborn girl in good health. Sequenced: cord blood. This rearrangement joins TRBV10-1 to TRBJ2-7, with D possibly matching TRBD2 (5 bases). CDR3 residues: CASSKAASYEQYF. The CDR3, as DNA: TGCGCCAGCAGTAAAGCGGCTAGCTACGAGCAGTACTTC.